What follows are 11 T cell receptor beta chains derived from one specimen sequenced in a study of T cells in women clearing cervical HPV infection. Generated by immunoSEQ multiplex PCR, the TCRdb table keeps only in-frame clones and is missing some. The sample table includes about 30,000 clones. Sequenced: blood buffy coat. These receptors were taken from a woman between 18 and 69 years old with a cervical HPV16 infection that either progressed to CIN3+ or cleared (not recorded which).

CDR3: CASSLNAAEAFF. CDR3 DNA (partial): TGTGCCAGCAGCTTAAATGCGGCCGAA. The V and J genes are TRBV7-2 and TRBJ1-1; D remains unclear. The read halts 3 residues ahead of the CDR3 end, with the missing end drawn from the germline J gene. CDR1 is SGHTA and CDR2 is FQGNSA in the germline V gene. The CDR3 loop spans 12 amino acids.

With regard to this clone: The read comes to an end 3 residues before the CDR3 does, leaving the germline J gene to fill in the end. The chain combines TRBV7-3 with TRBJ1-2, with a possible D match to TRBD1 (6 bases). Germline CDR1 SGHTA, CDR2 FQGTGA. This CDR3 is built from 16 residues. Partial CDR3 DNA: TGTGCCAGCAGCCAGACCCGGAGCGGGGGGGCAGATACC. Translated: CASSQTRSGGADT. The whole CDR3 sequence is CASSQTRSGGADTYTF.

Comments on this clone: The read finishes 3 residues shy of the CDR3 end, and the germline J gene is used to complete it. The rearrangement joins TRBV18 to TRBJ1-6; D might be TRBD1 (6 bases). Trimming cost V 2 bases and J 0 bases, with 11 bases left between them. Looked up from germline, CDR1 is KGHSH and CDR2 is LQKENI. The length of the CDR3 is 17 residues. The DNA read from the CDR3 is TGTGCCAGCTCACCAGGAAGGGGGAGCTCCTATAATTCACCC. Encoded protein: CASSPGRGSSYNSP. The whole CDR3 sequence is CASSPGRGSSYNSPLHF.

Comment on this clone: The junction differs from germline at one of its ends, possibly a read error. With the read ending 3 residues before the CDR3 end, the germline J gene is used to fill in that end. This chain joins TRBV6-4 and TRBJ2-3; 13 bases map to TRBD2. Germline loops: CDR1 MRHNA, CDR2 SNTAGT. This CDR3 is built from 15 residues. The CDR3 bases that were read are TGTGTCAGCTACGGACTAGCGGGAGACCAAGAGACG. Amino acids: CVSYGLAGDQET. The full CDR3 reads CVSYGLAGDQETQYF.

Note on this clone: The read falls 3 residues short of the CDR3 end, and the missing part is taken from the germline J gene. This chain connects TRBV5-1 to TRBJ2-2; TRBD1 might be the D (5 bases). Germline V gene data show CDR1 as SGHRS and CDR2 as YFSETQ. The CDR3 loop spans 18 amino acids. CDR3 amino acids: CASRGQPEMVSYNSPLFF. CDR3 bases read: TGCGCCAGCAGAGGACAACCAGAGATGGTCTCCTATAATTCACCG. The whole variable domain, filled in from reference TRBV5-1 and TRBJ2-2, reads KAGVTQTPRYLIKTRGQQVTLSCSPISGHRSVSWYQQTPGQGLQFLFEYFSETQRNKGNFPGRFSGRQFSNSRSEMNVSTLELGDSALYLCASRGQPEMVSYNSPLFFGEGSRLTVL.

Of note for this clone: The CDR3 end is not reached by the read, which stops 3 residues before it; the germline J gene fills it in. The chain combines TRBV19 with TRBJ1-5, with D perhaps TRBD1 (6 bases). The germline V gene has CDR1 LNHDA and CDR2 SQIVND (reference sequence). The CDR3 totals 18 residues. Trimming shortened V by 0 bases and J by 3 bases, and 18 bases separated the two germline ends. The CDR3: CASSIEVRGWSNNQPQHF. CDR3 bases read: TGTGCCAGTAGTATAGAGGTCAGGGGATGGAGTAACAATCAGCCC.

In the case of this clone: Read data end 3 residues before the CDR3 end; the end is taken from the germline J gene. The gene calls are TRBV20-1 and TRBJ1-1; the D gene is possibly TRBD1 (5 bases). CDR1 is DFQATT, CDR2 SNEGSKA, per germline (reference sequence). This CDR3 is built from 11 residues. The CDR3 region is CSASGPGRAFF. The sequenced part of the CDR3 DNA is TGCAGTGCTAGTGGTCCAGGGCGG.

A word on this clone: The sequence runs out 3 residues before the end of the CDR3; the remainder is reconstructed from the germline J gene. The chain links TRBV20-1 to TRBJ1-2; D perhaps matches TRBD1 (6 bases). The CDR3 is 15 amino acids. The germline CDR1 and CDR2 sequences are DFQATT and SNEGSKA (reference sequence). CDR3 in amino acids: CSARRLAGAYNDYTF. Incomplete CDR3 DNA: TGCAGTGCCCGCCGACTAGCGGGGGCATACAATGAC.

A word on this clone: The read halts 3 residues ahead of the CDR3 end, with the missing end drawn from the germline J gene. This rearrangement joins TRBV6-1 to TRBJ2-3; 8 bases fit TRBD1. The CDR3 has 16 residues. Unmatched junction bases numbered 9, after V lost 3 bases and J lost 4 bases. The germline CDR1 and CDR2 sequences are MNHNS and SASEGT. The CDR3: CASSEVGQGHSDTQYF. The DNA read from the CDR3 is TGTGCCAGCAGTGAGGTCGGACAGGGCCATTCAGATACG.

The CDR3 spells CASSSPGQGFSEQYF. The CDR3 bases that were read are TGTGCCAGCAGTTCGCCGGGACAGGGTTTCAGCGAG. The chain has TRBV12-3 or TRBV12-4 and TRBJ2-7; 9 nucleotides line up with TRBD1. The CDR3 goes on 3 residues after the read ends, and that part is filled in from the germline J gene. The CDR3 runs to 15 residues. J lost 6 bases, V lost 4 bases, and 10 bases had no gene match.

Of note for this clone: The CDR3 goes on 3 residues after the read ends, and that part is filled in from the germline J gene. The V gene is TRBV20-1, the J gene TRBJ1-2; D uncertain. The CDR3 runs to 13 residues. In germline, CDR1 is DFQATT, CDR2 SNEGSKA (reference sequence). The part of the CDR3 DNA that was read is TGCAGTGCTTTATCCAGCGGGGAAGAGACC. This codes for CSALSSGEET. The CDR3 in its entirety is CSALSSGEETYTF.